Listed here are 24 T cell receptor beta chains from one sample, sequenced in a study of shared clonotypes between healthy human individuals. This table comes from immunoSEQ multiplex PCR, and its TCRdb copy is limited to in-frame clones, with some not included. The sample records approximately 340,000 clones, around 72% being singletons. The sample was memory CD4+ T cells sorted from blood. This sample's subset: CD45RA-negative fraction. The receptors come from a man younger than 40 in good health.

This chain uses TRBV9 with TRBJ2-1, with TRBD1 identical over 11 bases. The CDR3 runs to 15 residues. Looked up from germline, CDR1 is SGDLS and CDR2 is YYNGEE. V lost 3 bases and J lost 6; bases outside the gene matches: 5. This CDR3 is CASSEGQGVINEQFF. The CDR3 nucleotides are TGTGCCAGCAGCGAGGGACAGGGGGTTATCAATGAGCAGTTCTTC.

The V gene is TRBV5-8, the J gene TRBJ2-1, with D tentatively TRBD2 (6 bases). This CDR3 spans 15 amino acids. V was cut by 4 bases and J by 7 bases, with 18 bases left in between. The germline gives CDR1 SGHTS, CDR2 YDEGEE. As DNA, the CDR3 is TGTGCCAGCAGCCTTGGTTTTGTCGGGGGTAATGAGCAGTTCTTC. Amino acids: CASSLGFVGGNEQFF.

The gene calls are TRBV28 and TRBJ2-2; TRBD1 matches at 9 bases. Trimming took 8 bases from V and 5 from J; bases not matched to a gene: 9. This CDR3 region has 15 residues. Germline lookup yields CDR1 MDHEN and CDR2 SYDVKM. The CDR3 DNA sequence: TGTGCCAGCCAAATACAGGGGGCTCGGACCGGGGAGCTGTTTTTT. Translating gives CASQIQGARTGELFF. The whole variable domain, filled in from reference TRBV28 and TRBJ2-2, reads DVKVTQSSRYLVKRTGEKVFLECVQDMDHENMFWYRQDPGLGLRLIYFSYDVKMKEKGDIPEGYSVSREKKERFSLILESASTNQTSMYLCASQIQGARTGELFFGEGSRLTVL.

The chain has TRBV20-1 and TRBJ2-7, with D hard to call. CDR3 length: 11 amino acids. V gave up 6 bases and J gave up 7 bases, with 13 bases separating them. CDR1 DFQATT and CDR2 SNEGSKA come from the germline V gene (reference sequence). CDR3 amino acids: CSATPVQEQYF. CDR3 coding DNA: TGCAGTGCCACCCCCGTGCAGGAGCAGTACTTC.

This sequence joins TRBV19 and TRBJ2-5; 13 nucleotides align to TRBD2. With 5 bases clipped from V and 5 bases from J, the junction kept 11 bases outside the gene matches. Germline values: CDR1 LNHDA, CDR2 SQIVND (reference sequence). CDR3 length: 17 amino acids. DNA of the CDR3: TGTGCCAGTAGTTTGAGGCCTCCGGGACTAGCGGGGGAGACCCAGTACTTC. Its protein product is CASSLRPPGLAGETQYF.

CDR3 in amino acids: CASSYQGQTGELFF. In DNA form, the CDR3 reads TGTGCCAGCAGTTACCAGGGACAGACCGGGGAGCTGTTTTTT. The chain joins TRBV6-6 to TRBJ2-2; TRBD1 agrees at 7 bases. Per germline, CDR1 MNHNY and CDR2 SVGAGI (reference sequence). The V and J ends lost 2 bases and 5 bases, in that order; junction bases with no gene match: 2. There are 14 residues in the CDR3.

This clone was detected a few times. CDR3: CASSPVREVGEQYF. The CDR3 DNA reads TGTGCCAGCTCACCAGTCAGGGAGGTGGGAGAGCAGTACTTC. The rearrangement uses TRBV18 and TRBJ2-7, with D perhaps matching TRBD2 (6 bases). Trimming left V 2 bases short and J 7 bases short, with 15 bases between. CDR1 is KGHSH, CDR2 LQKENI, per germline. The CDR3 consists of 14 residues.

The V gene is TRBV6-5, the J gene TRBJ1-1, with 8 bases lining up with TRBD1. This CDR3 contains 15 residues. The J segment lost 1 base and the V segment lost 6 bases, leaving 7 bases of the junction unmatched. Germline V gene lookup returns CDR1 MNHEY and CDR2 SVGAGI. The CDR3 loop reads CASSGQGYRNTEAFF. DNA of the CDR3: TGTGCCAGCAGCGGACAGGGATATCGGAACACTGAAGCTTTCTTT.

The chain carries TRBV5-1 and TRBJ2-1; possibly TRBD2 for D (6 bases). CDR3 size: 17 residues. V was cut by 1 base and J by 4 bases, with 18 bases left in between. The germline CDR1 and CDR2 sequences are SGHRS and YFSETQ. The CDR3 sequence is CASSLLGGSGPYNEQFF. The CDR3 coding sequence is TGCGCCAGCAGCTTGTTAGGAGGGTCCGGACCTTACAATGAGCAGTTCTTC.

V gene TRBV7-9 combines with J gene TRBJ1-1; D is unresolved. The germline V gene has CDR1 SEHNR and CDR2 FQNEAQ (reference sequence). The CDR3 is made up of 13 amino acids. V was cut by 5 bases and J by 5 bases, with 12 bases left in between. CDR3 amino acids: CASSTHGRTEAFF. CDR3 nucleotide sequence: TGTGCCAGCAGCACTCATGGTCGAACTGAAGCTTTCTTT.

The CDR3 nucleotides read TGCGCCAGCAGCCAAGCTTTATGGGACTACTCCTACAATGAGCAGTTCTTC. Translated, it gives CASSQALWDYSYNEQFF. The chain is built from TRBV4-3 and TRBJ2-1, with 7 bases aligning to TRBD2. The CDR3 runs 17 residues. Germline loops: CDR1 LGHNA, CDR2 YSLEER. J gave up 0 bases and V 1 base, and 6 bases lay outside the gene matches.

The rearrangement uses TRBV2 and TRBJ2-5, with 10 bases identical to TRBD2. Germline trimming cut 7 bases from V and 4 bases from J; bases unmatched to any gene: 0. The CDR3 spans 12 residues. CDR1 SNHLY and CDR2 FYNNEI come from the germline V gene. CDR3 loop: CASKREGETQYF. The CDR3 DNA is TGTGCCAGCAAGCGGGAGGGAGAGACCCAGTACTTC.

The sample holds one count of this clone. The V gene is TRBV29-1, the J gene TRBJ2-1; no definite D call. The length of the CDR3 is 13 residues. Germline V CDR1 and CDR2: SQVTM, ANQGSEA. The germline V and J ends were trimmed by 0 bases and 8 bases, with 11 bases remaining between them. The CDR3 DNA is TGCAGCGTTGAAGATCTTTTGGAAGATGAGCAGTTCTTC. Its translation: CSVEDLLEDEQFF.

The sample holds a few counts of this clone. The V call is TRBV6-1, the J call TRBJ1-2; TRBD1 agrees at 9 bases. This CDR3 is 13 amino acids long. Germline CDR1 is MNHNS and CDR2 is SASEGT. The V segment lost 4 bases and the J segment 8 bases; nucleotides outside the gene matches: 5. Here the CDR3 DNA reads TGTGCCAGCAGTGCAGGGGACAGGGTCGGCTACACCTTC. As protein: CASSAGDRVGYTF.

In this sample, this clone turned up once. The chain links TRBV9 to TRBJ2-1, with 7 bases identical to TRBD1. This CDR3 spans 16 amino acids. Unmatched junction bases numbered 13, after V lost 4 bases and J lost 6 bases. In germline, CDR1 is SGDLS, CDR2 YYNGEE. The CDR3 nucleotides are TGTGCCAGCAGCCCCCGAGGGGGCACCAGCCCCAATGAGCAGTTCTTC. Amino acids: CASSPRGGTSPNEQFF.

The rearrangement joins TRBV30 to TRBJ2-5; D is unclear. V was trimmed by 4 bases and J by 4 bases, leaving 10 bases between them. Germline V gene lookup returns CDR1 GTSNPN and CDR2 SVGIG (reference sequence). The CDR3 consists of 12 residues. The DNA of the CDR3 is TGTGCCTGGACACAGATTGGAGAGACCCAGTACTTC. Translating gives CAWTQIGETQYF.

The chain carries TRBV10-2 and TRBJ1-4; D is ambiguous. Trimming removed 6 bases from V and 0 bases from J, with 14 bases in between. Germline V gene lookup returns CDR1 WSHSY and CDR2 SAAADI. The CDR3 totals 16 residues. This CDR3 is CASRPSGSATNEKLFF. CDR3 nucleotide sequence: TGCGCCAGCAGGCCCAGCGGCAGTGCAACTAATGAAAAACTGTTTTTT.

This clone has only one observation. This chain links TRBV7-9 with TRBJ2-1; 9 bases match TRBD2. Looked up from germline, CDR1 is SEHNR and CDR2 is FQNEAQ (reference sequence). Trimming took 8 bases from V and 8 from J; bases not matched to a gene: 13. The CDR3 has 15 amino acids. The CDR3 nucleotides are TGTGCCAGCCATACGGGACTAGCACCACGGGATGAGCAGTTCTTC. Translation: CASHTGLAPRDEQFF. The whole variable domain, remainder taken from reference TRBV7-9 and TRBJ2-1, is DTGVSQNPRHKITKRGQNVTFRCDPISEHNRLYWYRQTLGQGPEFLTYFQNEAQLEKSRLLSDRFSAERPKGSFSTLEIQRTEQGDSAMYLCASHTGLAPRDEQFFGPGTRLTVL.

The rearrangement joins TRBV5-5 to TRBJ2-3, with a weak D call TRBD2 (5 bases). The V and J ends lost 3 bases and 1 base respectively, with 6 bases between them. CDR3 length: 13 amino acids. Germline V gene sequence: CDR1 SGHKS, CDR2 YYEKEE (reference sequence). Written as DNA, the CDR3 is TGTGCCAGCAGCTGGACTCGCACAGATACGCAGTATTTT. This translates into CASSWTRTDTQYF. The whole variable domain, filled in from reference TRBV5-5 and TRBJ2-3, reads DAGVTQSPTHLIKTRGQQVTLRCSPISGHKSVSWYQQVLGQGPQFIFQYYEKEERGRGNFPDRFSARQFPNYSSELNVNALLLGDSALYLCASSWTRTDTQYFGPGTRLTVL.

This clone appeared a few times. CDR3 nucleotide sequence: TGCGCCAGCAGCCCCGCTCGACCAATTCGGACTGAAGCTTTCTTT. Its translation is CASSPARPIRTEAFF. The chain is built from TRBV5-1 and TRBJ1-1; D not resolved. Per the germline V gene, CDR1 is SGHRS and CDR2 is YFSETQ. CDR3 length: 15 amino acids. The V end was cut by 4 bases, the J end by 5 bases, with 18 bases between.

This sequence joins TRBV7-4 and TRBJ1-5; a possible D gene is TRBD1 (5 bases). Per the germline V gene, CDR1 is SGHVT and CDR2 is SQSDAQ. The CDR3 runs 15 residues. Deletions cut 1 base from V and 5 bases from J, with 12 bases between. As DNA, the CDR3 is TGTGCCAGCAGCTTAGAACGGGGCCTACATCAGCCCCAGCATTTT. This sequence encodes CASSLERGLHQPQHF.

The genes are TRBV29-1 and TRBJ1-1; D uncertain. Germline V gene lookup returns CDR1 SQVTM and CDR2 ANQGSEA. The germline V and J ends were trimmed by 6 bases and 1 base, with 9 bases remaining between them. The CDR3 contains 12 residues. CDR3: CSVLKENTEAFF. CDR3 nucleotides: TGCAGCGTACTAAAGGAGAACACTGAAGCTTTCTTT.

The chain employs TRBV18 and TRBJ2-1; 10 bases match TRBD2. This CDR3 comprises 13 residues. V lost 4 bases, J lost 9 bases, and 3 bases stayed unmatched. CDR1 is KGHSH and CDR2 is LQKENI in the germline V gene. Written as DNA, the CDR3 is TGTGCCAGCTCACTGGGACTAGCGCCTGAGCAGTTCTTC. It encodes CASSLGLAPEQFF.

The CDR3 reads CASSSAPRSMNRGNQPQHF. As DNA, the CDR3 is TGTGCCAGCAGCTCCGCGCCGCGATCAATGAACAGGGGGAATCAGCCCCAGCATTTT. V gene TRBV7-9 combines with J gene TRBJ1-5; 8 bases fit TRBD1. The CDR3 spans 19 residues. The germline V gene encodes CDR1 SEHNR and CDR2 FQNEAQ (reference sequence). The trim removed 4 bases at V and 4 bases at J, leaving 18 bases unmatched.